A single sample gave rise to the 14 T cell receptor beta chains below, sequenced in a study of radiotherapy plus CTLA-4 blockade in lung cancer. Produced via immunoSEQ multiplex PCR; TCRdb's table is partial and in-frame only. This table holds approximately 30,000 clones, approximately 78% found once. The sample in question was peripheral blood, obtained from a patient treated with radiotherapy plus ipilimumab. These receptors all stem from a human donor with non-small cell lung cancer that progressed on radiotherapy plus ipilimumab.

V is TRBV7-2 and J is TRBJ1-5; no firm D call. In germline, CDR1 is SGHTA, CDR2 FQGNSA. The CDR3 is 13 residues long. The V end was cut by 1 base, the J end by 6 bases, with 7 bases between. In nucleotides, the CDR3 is TGTGCCAGCAGCTTAGGCCGAGGTCAGCCCCAGCATTTT. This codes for CASSLGRGQPQHF.

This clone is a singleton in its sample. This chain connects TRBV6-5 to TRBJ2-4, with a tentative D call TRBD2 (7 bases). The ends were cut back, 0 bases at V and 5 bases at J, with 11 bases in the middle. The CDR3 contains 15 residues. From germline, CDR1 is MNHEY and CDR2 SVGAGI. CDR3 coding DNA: TGTGCCAGCAGTTACTCGGGGGGGCAGCAAAACATTCAGTACTTC. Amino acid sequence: CASSYSGGQQNIQYF.

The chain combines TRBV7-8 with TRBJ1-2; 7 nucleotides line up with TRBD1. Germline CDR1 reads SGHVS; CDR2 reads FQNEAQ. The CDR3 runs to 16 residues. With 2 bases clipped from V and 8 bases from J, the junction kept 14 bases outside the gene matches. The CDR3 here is CASSLSQGPSLGGYTF. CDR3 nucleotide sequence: TGTGCCAGCAGCTTATCACAGGGGCCTTCTCTTGGGGGCTACACCTTC.

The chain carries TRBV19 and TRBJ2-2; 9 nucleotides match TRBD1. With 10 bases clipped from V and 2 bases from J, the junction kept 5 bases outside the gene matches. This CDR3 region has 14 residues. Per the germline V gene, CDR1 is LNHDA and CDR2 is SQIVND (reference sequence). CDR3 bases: TGTGCCACCTCGGGACAGGGTAACACCGGGGAGCTGTTTTTT. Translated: CATSGQGNTGELFF.

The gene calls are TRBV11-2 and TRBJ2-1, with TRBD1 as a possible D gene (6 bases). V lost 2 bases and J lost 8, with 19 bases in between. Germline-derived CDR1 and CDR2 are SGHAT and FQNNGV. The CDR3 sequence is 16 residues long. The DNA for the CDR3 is TGTGCCAGCAGCTTATCATACCAGGGGTCTAGTCATGAGCAGTTCTTC. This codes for CASSLSYQGSSHEQFF.

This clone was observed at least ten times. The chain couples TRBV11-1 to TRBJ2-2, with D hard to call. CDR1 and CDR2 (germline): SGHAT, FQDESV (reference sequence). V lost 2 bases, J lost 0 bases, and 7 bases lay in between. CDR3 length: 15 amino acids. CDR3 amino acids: CASSLKQPNTGELFF. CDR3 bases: TGTGCCAGCAGCTTAAAACAGCCGAACACCGGGGAGCTGTTTTTT. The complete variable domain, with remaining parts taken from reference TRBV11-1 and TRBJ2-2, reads EAEVAQSPRYKITEKSQAVAFWCDPISGHATLYWYRQILGQGPELLVQFQDESVVDDSQLPKDRFSAERLKGVDSTLKIQPAELGDSAMYLCASSLKQPNTGELFFGEGSRLTVL.

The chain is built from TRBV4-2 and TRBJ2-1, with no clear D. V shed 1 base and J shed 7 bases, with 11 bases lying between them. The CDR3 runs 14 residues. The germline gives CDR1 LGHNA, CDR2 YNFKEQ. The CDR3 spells CASSQGYFGNEQFF. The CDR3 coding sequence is TGTGCCAGCAGCCAAGGGTACTTCGGGAATGAGCAGTTCTTC.

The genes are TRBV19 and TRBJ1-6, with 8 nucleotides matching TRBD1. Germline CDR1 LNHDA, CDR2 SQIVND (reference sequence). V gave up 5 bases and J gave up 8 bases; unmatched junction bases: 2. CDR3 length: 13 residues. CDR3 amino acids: CASSGQGDSPLHF. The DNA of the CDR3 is TGTGCCAGTAGTGGACAGGGCGATTCACCCCTCCACTTT.

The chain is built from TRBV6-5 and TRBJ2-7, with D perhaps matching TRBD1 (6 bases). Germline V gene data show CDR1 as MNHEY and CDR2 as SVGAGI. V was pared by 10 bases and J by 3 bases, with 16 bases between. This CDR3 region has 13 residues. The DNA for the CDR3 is TGTGCCACCACTCGGACAGTCGGCTACGAGCAGTACTTC. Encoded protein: CATTRTVGYEQYF.

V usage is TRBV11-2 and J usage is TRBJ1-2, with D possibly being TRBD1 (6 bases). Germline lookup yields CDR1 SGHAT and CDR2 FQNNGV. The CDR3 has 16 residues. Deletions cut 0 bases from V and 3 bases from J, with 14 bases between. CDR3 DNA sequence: TGTGCCAGCAGCTTAGAAATCCCACCAGGGGACTATGGCTACACCTTC. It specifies CASSLEIPPGDYGYTF.

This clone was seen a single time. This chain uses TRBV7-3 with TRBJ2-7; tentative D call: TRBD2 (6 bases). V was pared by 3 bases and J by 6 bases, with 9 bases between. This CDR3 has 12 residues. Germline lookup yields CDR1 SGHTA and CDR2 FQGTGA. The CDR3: CASSLGGGEQYF. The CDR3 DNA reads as TGTGCCAGCAGCTTGGGGGGAGGCGAGCAGTACTTC. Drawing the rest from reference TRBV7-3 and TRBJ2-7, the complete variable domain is GAGVSQTPSNKVTEKGKYVELRCDPISGHTALYWYRQSLGQGPEFLIYFQGTGAADDSGLPNDRFFAVRPEGSVSTLKIQRTERGDSAVYLCASSLGGGEQYFGPGTRLTVT.

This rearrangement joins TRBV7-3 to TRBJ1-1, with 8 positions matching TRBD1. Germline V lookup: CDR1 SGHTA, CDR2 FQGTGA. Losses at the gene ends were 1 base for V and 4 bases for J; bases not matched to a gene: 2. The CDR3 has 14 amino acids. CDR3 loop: CASSLITGGTEAFF. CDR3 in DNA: TGTGCCAGCAGCTTAATCACAGGGGGCACTGAAGCTTTCTTT. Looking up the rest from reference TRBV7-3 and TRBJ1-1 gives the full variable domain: GAGVSQTPSNKVTEKGKYVELRCDPISGHTALYWYRQSLGQGPEFLIYFQGTGAADDSGLPNDRFFAVRPEGSVSTLKIQRTERGDSAVYLCASSLITGGTEAFFGQGTRLTVV.

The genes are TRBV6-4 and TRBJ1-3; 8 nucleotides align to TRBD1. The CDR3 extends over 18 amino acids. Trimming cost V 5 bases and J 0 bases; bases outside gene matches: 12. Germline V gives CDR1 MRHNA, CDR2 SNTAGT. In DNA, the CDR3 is TGTGCCAGCAGTCTCGGACAGGGCTATCTATCCTCTGGAAACACCATATATTTT. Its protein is CASSLGQGYLSSGNTIYF.

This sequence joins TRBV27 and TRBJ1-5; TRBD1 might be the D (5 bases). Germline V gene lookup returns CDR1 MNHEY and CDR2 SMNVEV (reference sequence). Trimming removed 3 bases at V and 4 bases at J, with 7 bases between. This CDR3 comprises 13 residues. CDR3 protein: CASSFSGNQPQHF. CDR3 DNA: TGTGCCAGCAGTTTTTCAGGGAATCAGCCCCAGCATTTT.